This TCR beta chain stems from a study of T cell responses to AZD1222 COVID-19 vaccine. Study context: Second-dose recipients at about 4 or about 12 weeks were treated as one pooled group.

This CDR3 has 14 residues. CDR1 and CDR2 (germline): SGHKS, YYEKEE (reference sequence). Trimming at V came to 0 bases and at J to 7 bases, leaving 6 bases not matched to a gene. Study conclusions and caveats: The reported proportion of spike-specific TCRs targeting unmutated variant regions was nearly half. There were mostly white British donors and more females than males, and clonal diversity was possibly underestimated. With two AZD1222 doses given, Spike-specific TCR breadth and depth both rose.

This clone was seen a few times. Its antigen is not identified. Libraries were prepared by immunoSEQ multiplex PCR; TCRdb keeps only in-frame clonotypes and omits some of them. The sample has about 100,000 clones, about nine tenths seen once. The clonotype was recovered from an adult in good health. This chain connects TRBV5-5 to TRBJ1-2; TRBD1 matches 7 bases. The sequenced sample was peripheral blood, obtained on day 0 of AZD1222 vaccination. CDR3 region: CASSLGGQSLGYTF. In DNA form, the CDR3 reads TGTGCCAGCAGCTTGGGGGGACAGTCCCTTGGCTACACCTTC. Combining the CDR3 with reference TRBV5-5 and TRBJ1-2 gives the whole variable domain DAGVTQSPTHLIKTRGQQVTLRCSPISGHKSVSWYQQVLGQGPQFIFQYYEKEERGRGNFPDRFSARQFPNYSSELNVNALLLGDSALYLCASSLGGQSLGYTFGSGTRLTVV.